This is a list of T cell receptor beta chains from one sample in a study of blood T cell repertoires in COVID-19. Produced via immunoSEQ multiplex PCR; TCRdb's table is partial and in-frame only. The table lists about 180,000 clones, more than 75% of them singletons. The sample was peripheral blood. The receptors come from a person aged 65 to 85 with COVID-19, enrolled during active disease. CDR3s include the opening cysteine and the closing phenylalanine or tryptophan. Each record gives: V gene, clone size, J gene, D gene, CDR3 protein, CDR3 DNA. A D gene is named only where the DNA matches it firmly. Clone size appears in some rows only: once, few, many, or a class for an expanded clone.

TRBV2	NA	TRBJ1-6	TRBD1	CAQASGTEYNSPLHF	TGTGCACAAGCTTCCGGGACAGAGTATAATTCACCCCTCCACTTT
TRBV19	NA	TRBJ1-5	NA	CASSIVAGNQPQHF	TGTGCCAGTAGTATAGTGGCAGGTAATCAGCCCCAGCATTTT
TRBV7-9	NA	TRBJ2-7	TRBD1	CASSQYHRGEQYF	TGTGCCAGCAGCCAGTATCACAGGGGCGAGCAGTACTTC
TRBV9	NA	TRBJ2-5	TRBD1	CASSGYRGRETQYF	TGTGCCAGCAGCGGGTACAGGGGGCGAGAGACCCAGTACTTC
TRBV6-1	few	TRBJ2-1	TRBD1	CASSEDRGSPYEQFF	TGTGCCAGCAGTGAAGACAGGGGGTCTCCCTATGAGCAGTTCTTC
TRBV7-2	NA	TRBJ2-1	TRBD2	CASSSTSGLAGNEQFF	TGTGCCAGCAGCTCAACCTCGGGACTAGCGGGGAACGAGCAGTTCTTC
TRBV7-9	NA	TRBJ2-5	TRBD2	CASSLRTGRAETQYF	TGTGCCAGCAGCCTCAGGACGGGGAGGGCGGAGACCCAGTACTTC
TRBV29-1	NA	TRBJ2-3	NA	CSVVPGTSADTQYF	TGCAGCGTTGTACCCGGGACTTCGGCAGATACGCAGTATTTT
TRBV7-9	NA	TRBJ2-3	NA	CASRRFDSDTQYF	TGTGCCAGCAGGAGATTTGACTCGGATACGCAGTATTTT
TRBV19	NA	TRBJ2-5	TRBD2	CASSSPAGAGETQYF	TGTGCCAGTAGTAGTCCAGCGGGGGCTGGAGAGACCCAGTACTTC
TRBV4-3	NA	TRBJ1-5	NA	CASSQDPSIQPQHF	TGCGCCAGCAGCCAAGATCCATCAATTCAGCCCCAGCATTTT
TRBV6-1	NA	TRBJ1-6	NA	CASREDWGENSPLHF	TGTGCCAGCAGGGAAGACTGGGGGGAGAATTCACCCCTCCACTTT
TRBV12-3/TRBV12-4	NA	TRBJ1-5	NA	CASSLPYQPQHF	TGTGCCAGCAGTTTACCCTATCAGCCCCAGCATTTT
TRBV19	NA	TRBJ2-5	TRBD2	CASSITSGSETQYF	TGTGCCAGTAGTATTACTAGCGGCTCTGAGACCCAGTACTTC
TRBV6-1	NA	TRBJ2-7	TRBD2	CASSEELAGTYEQYF	TGTGCCAGCAGTGAAGAGTTAGCGGGGACCTACGAGCAGTACTTC
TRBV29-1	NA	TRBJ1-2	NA	CSAGASGYTF	TGCAGCGCGGGAGCTTCCGGCTACACCTTC
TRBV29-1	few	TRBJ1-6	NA	CSPRRQVYNSPLHF	TGCAGCCCAAGAAGACAGGTCTATAATTCACCCCTCCACTTT
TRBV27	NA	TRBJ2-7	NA	CASSSLGETLEQYF	TGTGCCAGCAGTTCTCTAGGGGAAACCCTCGAGCAGTACTTC
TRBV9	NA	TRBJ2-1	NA	CASSRSSSYNEQFF	TGTGCCAGCAGCCGGAGTTCCTCCTACAATGAGCAGTTCTTC
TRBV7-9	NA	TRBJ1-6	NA	CASSLDIGDSPLHF	TGTGCCAGCAGCTTAGATATAGGGGATTCACCCCTCCACTTT
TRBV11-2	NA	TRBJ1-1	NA	CASSFGLVNTEAFF	TGTGCCAGCAGCTTCGGACTGGTAAACACTGAAGCTTTCTTT
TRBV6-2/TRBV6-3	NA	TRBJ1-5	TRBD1	CASSYQGARQPQHF	TGTGCCAGCAGTTACCAGGGGGCGAGACAGCCCCAGCATTTT
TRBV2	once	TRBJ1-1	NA	CASSGLRVITEAFF	TGTGCCAGCAGTGGGCTCAGGGTGATAACTGAAGCTTTCTTT
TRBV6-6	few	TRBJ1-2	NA	CASSYKSGDYGYTF	TGTGCCAGCAGTTACAAGTCAGGCGACTATGGCTACACCTTC
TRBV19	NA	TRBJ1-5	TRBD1	CASSTSTGWQPQHF	TGTGCCAGTAGTACCTCGACAGGGTGGCAGCCCCAGCATTTT
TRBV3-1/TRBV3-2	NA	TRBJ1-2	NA	CASSQGRSYTF	TGTGCCAGCAGCCAAGGCAGAAGCTACACCTTC
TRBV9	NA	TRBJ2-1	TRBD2	CASSVEPTSEPYNEQFF	TGTGCCAGCAGCGTAGAACCGACTAGCGAACCCTACAATGAGCAGTTCTTC
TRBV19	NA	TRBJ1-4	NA	CASSPQTGTINEKLFF	TGTGCCAGTAGCCCCCAAACCGGTACCATTAATGAAAAACTGTTTTTT
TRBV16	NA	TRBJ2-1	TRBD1	CASSFGTAEQFF	TGTGCCAGCAGTTTCGGGACAGCTGAGCAGTTCTTC
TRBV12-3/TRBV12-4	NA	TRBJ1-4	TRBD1	CASGMDREKLFF	TGTGCCAGCGGTATGGACAGGGAAAAACTGTTTTTT
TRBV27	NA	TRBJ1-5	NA	CASSFQYNQPQHF	TGTGCCAGCAGTTTCCAGTACAATCAGCCCCAGCATTTT
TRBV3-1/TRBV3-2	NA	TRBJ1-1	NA	CASSRAGAPEAFF	TGTGCCAGCAGCCGTGCGGGTGCCCCCGAAGCTTTCTTT
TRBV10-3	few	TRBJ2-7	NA	CAISERTRDEQYF	TGTGCCATCAGTGAGCGTACGAGGGACGAGCAGTACTTC
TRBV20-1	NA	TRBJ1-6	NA	CSASTGQASYNSPLHF	TGCAGTGCTAGTACAGGGCAAGCGTCCTATAATTCACCCCTCCACTTT
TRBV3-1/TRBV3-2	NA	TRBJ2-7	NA	CASSQEATPRGWYF	TGTGCCAGCAGCCAAGAGGCGACCCCCCGGGGTTGGTACTTC
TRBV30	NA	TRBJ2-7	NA	CAWSPFTLPGEQYF	TGTGCCTGGAGTCCTTTCACTTTGCCTGGTGAGCAGTACTTC
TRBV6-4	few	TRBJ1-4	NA	CASSETWGSGEKLFF	TGTGCCAGCAGTGAAACCTGGGGCAGTGGGGAAAAACTGTTTTTT
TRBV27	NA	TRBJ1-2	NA	CASSPDGNYGYTF	TGTGCCAGCAGTCCCGACGGGAACTATGGCTACACCTTC
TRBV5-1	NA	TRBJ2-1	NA	CASSLFPGEGNEQFF	TGCGCCAGCAGCTTGTTCCCCGGGGAAGGCAATGAGCAGTTCTTC
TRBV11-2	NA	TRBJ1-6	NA	CASSLIQGSSPLHF	TGTGCCAGCAGCTTGATTCAGGGAAGTTCACCCCTCCACTTT
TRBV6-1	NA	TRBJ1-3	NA	CASSEGESGNTIYF	TGTGCCAGCAGTGAAGGCGAGTCTGGAAACACCATATATTTT
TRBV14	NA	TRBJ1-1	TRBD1	CASSHWGQGRTEAFF	TGTGCCAGCAGCCACTGGGGACAGGGTCGGACTGAAGCTTTCTTT
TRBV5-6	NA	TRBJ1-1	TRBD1	CASSLGTGEAFF	TGTGCCAGCAGCTTGGGGACAGGGGAAGCTTTCTTT
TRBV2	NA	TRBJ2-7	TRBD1	CASSEFGQGVDEQYF	TGTGCCAGCAGTGAGTTTGGTCAGGGGGTCGACGAGCAGTACTTC
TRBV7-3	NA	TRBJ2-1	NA	CASSLGGSGNEQFF	TGTGCCAGCAGCTTAGGGGGGAGTGGCAATGAGCAGTTCTTC
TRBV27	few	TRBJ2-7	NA	CASSSLGRSEQYF	TGTGCCAGCAGTTCCCTCGGGAGATCCGAGCAGTACTTC
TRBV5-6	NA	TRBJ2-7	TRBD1	CASSLGQGASYEQYF	TGTGCCAGCAGCTTGGGACAGGGAGCCTCCTACGAGCAGTACTTC
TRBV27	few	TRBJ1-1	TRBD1	CASSLSGQGGTEAFF	TGTGCCAGCAGTTTATCCGGACAGGGAGGCACTGAAGCTTTCTTT
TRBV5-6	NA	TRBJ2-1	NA	CASSWWRGRYNEQFF	TGTGCCAGCAGCTGGTGGAGGGGGCGATACAATGAGCAGTTCTTC
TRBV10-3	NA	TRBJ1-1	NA	CAIRTGLGNTEAFF	TGTGCCATCAGAACAGGGCTGGGGAACACTGAAGCTTTCTTT
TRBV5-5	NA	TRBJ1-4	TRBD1	CASSLVGTGDEKLFF	TGTGCCAGCAGCTTGGTGGGGACAGGGGATGAAAAACTGTTTTTT
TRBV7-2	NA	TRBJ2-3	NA	CASSGQIGTDTQYF	TGTGCCAGCAGCGGACAGATTGGTACAGATACGCAGTATTTT
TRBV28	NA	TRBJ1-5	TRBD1	CASSLFRTGRGQPQHF	TGTGCCAGCAGTTTATTTAGGACAGGGAGGGGTCAGCCCCAGCATTTT
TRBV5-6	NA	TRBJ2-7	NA	CASSSEVAANSDYEQYF	TGTGCCAGCAGCTCGGAGGTAGCGGCGAACTCAGATTACGAGCAGTACTTC
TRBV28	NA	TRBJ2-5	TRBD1	CASSFPRTGGETQYF	TGTGCCAGCAGTTTTCCCAGGACAGGGGGGGAGACCCAGTACTTC